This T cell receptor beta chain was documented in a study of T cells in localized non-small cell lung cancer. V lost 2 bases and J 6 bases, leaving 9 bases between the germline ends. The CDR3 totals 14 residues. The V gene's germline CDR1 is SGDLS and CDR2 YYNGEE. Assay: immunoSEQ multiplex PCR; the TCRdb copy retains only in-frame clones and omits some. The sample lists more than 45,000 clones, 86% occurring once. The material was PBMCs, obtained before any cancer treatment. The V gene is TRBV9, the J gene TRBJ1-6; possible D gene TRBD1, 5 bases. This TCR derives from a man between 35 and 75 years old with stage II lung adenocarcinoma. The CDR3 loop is CASSVGTGNSPLHF. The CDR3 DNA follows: TGTGCCAGCAGCGTTGGGACGGGTAATTCACCCCTCCACTTT.